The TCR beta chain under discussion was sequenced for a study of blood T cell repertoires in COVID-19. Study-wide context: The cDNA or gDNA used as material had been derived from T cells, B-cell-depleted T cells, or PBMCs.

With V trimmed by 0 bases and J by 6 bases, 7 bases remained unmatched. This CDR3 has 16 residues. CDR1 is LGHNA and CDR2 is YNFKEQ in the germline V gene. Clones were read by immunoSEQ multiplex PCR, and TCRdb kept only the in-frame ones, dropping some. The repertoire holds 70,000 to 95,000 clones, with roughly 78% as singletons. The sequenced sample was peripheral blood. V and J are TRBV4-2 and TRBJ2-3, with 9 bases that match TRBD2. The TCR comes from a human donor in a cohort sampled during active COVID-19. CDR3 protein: CASSQEGGGGADTQYF. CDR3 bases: TGTGCCAGCAGCCAAGAGGGCGGGGGGGGAGCGGATACGCAGTATTTT.